The sequence of this T cell receptor beta chain was determined in a study of identifying expanded T cells in peripheral blood. In its sample, this clone was seen a few times. TCRdb's copy holds only in-frame clones and misses some; the assay was immunoSEQ multiplex PCR. The sample holds more than 85,000 clones, approximately 90% seen once. The source of this sequence is a person aged 18 to 75 in good health. Sequencing was done on a sample of blood.

CDR3 region: CASRLGGGTYEQYF. The CDR3 bases are TGTGCCAGCCGTCTCGGAGGGGGAACCTACGAGCAGTACTTC. The J gene is TRBJ2-7, the V gene TRBV19, with D perhaps given as TRBD1 or TRBD2 (6 bases each). The CDR3 has 14 amino acids. In germline, CDR1 is LNHDA, CDR2 SQIVND (reference sequence). Trimming shortened V by 9 bases and J by 2 bases, and 17 bases separated the two germline ends.